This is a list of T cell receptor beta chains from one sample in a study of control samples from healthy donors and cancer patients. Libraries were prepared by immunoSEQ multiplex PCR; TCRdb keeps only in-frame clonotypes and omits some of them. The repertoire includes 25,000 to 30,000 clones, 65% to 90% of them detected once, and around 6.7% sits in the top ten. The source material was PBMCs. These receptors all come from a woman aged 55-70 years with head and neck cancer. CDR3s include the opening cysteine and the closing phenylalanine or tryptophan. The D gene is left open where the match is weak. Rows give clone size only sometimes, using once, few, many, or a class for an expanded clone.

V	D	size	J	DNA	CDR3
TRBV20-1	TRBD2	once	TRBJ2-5	TGCAGTGCTAGTAGGAGGCGGGGGGAGACCCAGTACTTC	CSASRRRGETQYF
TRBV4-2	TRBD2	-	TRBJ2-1	TGTGCCAGCAGCCAAGATTTACGGGGGGGCCTCGGTGAGCAGTTCTTC	CASSQDLRGGLGEQFF
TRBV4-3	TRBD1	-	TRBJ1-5	TGCGCCAGCAGCCTTGATCCCAGTTTGACAGGGCGACAGCCCCAGCATTTT	CASSLDPSLTGRQPQHF
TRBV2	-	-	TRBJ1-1	TGTGCCAGCAAAGGTAACCCCATGAACACTGAAGCTTTCTTT	CASKGNPMNTEAFF
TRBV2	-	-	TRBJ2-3	TGTGCCAGCAGGGTTAGCACAGATACGCAGTATTTT	CASRVSTDTQYF
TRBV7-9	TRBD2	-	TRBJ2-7	TGTGCCAGCAGCTTAGTGGCGGGAGGTTACGAGCAGTACTTC	CASSLVAGGYEQYF
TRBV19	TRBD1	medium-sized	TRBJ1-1	TGTGCCAGTAAGGTACAGGGGGCATCTGAAGCTTTCTTT	CASKVQGASEAFF
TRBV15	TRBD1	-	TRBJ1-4	TGTGCCACCAGCAGGGGATGGGACAGGGGGATGAGTGAAAAACTGTTTTTT	CATSRGWDRGMSEKLFF
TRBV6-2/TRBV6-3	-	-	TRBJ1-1	TGTGCCAGCAGTTACTCTGCGAACACTGAAGCTTTCTTT	CASSYSANTEAFF
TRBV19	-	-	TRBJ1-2	TGTGCCAGTATTGGCAGGGTAGCATCTAATGGCTACACCTTC	CASIGRVASNGYTF
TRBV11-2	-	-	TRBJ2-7	TGTGCCAGCAGCTCGTGGACAGACGGTCCCTACGAGCAGTACTTC	CASSSWTDGPYEQYF
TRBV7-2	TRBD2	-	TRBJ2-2	TGTGCCAGCAGGATCGATTATGGCTTGGCGGGGGGCCACACCGGGGAGCTGTTTTTT	CASRIDYGLAGGHTGELFF
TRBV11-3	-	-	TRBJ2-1	TGTGCCAGCAGCAACCCTGCCGGAGGAGCCAGAGATGAGCAGTTCTTC	CASSNPAGGARDEQFF
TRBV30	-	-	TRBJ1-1	TGTGCCCGGTTACGGGGGCGGACTGAAGCTTTCTTT	CARLRGRTEAFF
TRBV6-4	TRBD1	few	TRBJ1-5	TGTGCCAGCAGTGTTACGGGACAGGGCGGGCAGCCCCAGCATTTT	CASSVTGQGGQPQHF
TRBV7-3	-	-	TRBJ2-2	TGTGCCAGCAGCTCCCTAGGGGGGAAAGCCGGGGAGCTGTTTTTT	CASSSLGGKAGELFF
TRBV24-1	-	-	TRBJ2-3	TGTGCCACCAGTGATCGGGACTCAAACACAGATACGCAGTATTTT	CATSDRDSNTDTQYF
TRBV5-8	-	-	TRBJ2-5	TGTGCCAGCAGCTTGGGCCGGGGAGAGACCCAGTACTTC	CASSLGRGETQYF
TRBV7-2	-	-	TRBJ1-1	TGTGCCAGCAACCTGGGACCGATGAACACTGAAGCTTTCTTT	CASNLGPMNTEAFF
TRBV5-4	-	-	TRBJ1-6	TGTGCCAGCAGCTTGGCAGGGGATTCACCCCTCCACTTT	CASSLAGDSPLHF
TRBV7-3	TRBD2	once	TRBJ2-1	TGTGCCAGCAGCGCGGGACTAGGGAATGAGCAGTTCTTC	CASSAGLGNEQFF
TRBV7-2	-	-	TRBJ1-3	TGTGCCAGCAGACGTGACAGACGTGGAAACACCATATATTTT	CASRRDRRGNTIYF
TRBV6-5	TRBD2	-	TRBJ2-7	TGTGCCAGCAGTCCTAGCGGGAGGGCATACGAGCAGTACTTC	CASSPSGRAYEQYF
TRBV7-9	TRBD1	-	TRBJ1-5	TGTGCCAGCAGCCTCGGGACAGGGGATCTTGTTCAGCCCCAGCATTTT	CASSLGTGDLVQPQHF
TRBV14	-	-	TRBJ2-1	TGTGCCAGCAGCCTTAGCGGACCCTACAATGAGCAGTTCTTC	CASSLSGPYNEQFF
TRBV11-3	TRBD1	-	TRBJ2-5	TGTGCCAGCAGCTTAGGGGACAGGGAAGAGACCCAGTACTTC	CASSLGDREETQYF
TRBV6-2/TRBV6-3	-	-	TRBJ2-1	TGTGCCAGCAGTTACACAACAGGGTTCAATGAGCAGTTCTTC	CASSYTTGFNEQFF
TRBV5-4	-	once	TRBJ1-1	TGTGCCAGCAGCTTCGGTAGCGGCGGGGCCGATGAAGCTTTCTTT	CASSFGSGGADEAFF
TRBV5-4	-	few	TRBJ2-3	TGTGCCAGCAAGAGGGAGAGCACAGATACGCAGTATTTT	CASKRESTDTQYF
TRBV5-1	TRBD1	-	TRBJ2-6	TGCGCCAGCAGTTCCTCGACAGGGGCTGGGGCCAACGTCCTGACTTTC	CASSSSTGAGANVLTF
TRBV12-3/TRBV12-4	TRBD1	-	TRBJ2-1	TGTGCCAGCACACAGGGGGGCGGTGAGCAGTTCTTC	CASTQGGGEQFF
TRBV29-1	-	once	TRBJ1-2	TGCAGCGTTGACAGTTTGGGTTTTGGCGGGCGGGATGGCTACACCTTC	CSVDSLGFGGRDGYTF
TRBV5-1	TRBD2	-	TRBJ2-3	TGCGCCAGCAGCTTAACTAGCGGTCCCACAGATACGCAGTATTTT	CASSLTSGPTDTQYF
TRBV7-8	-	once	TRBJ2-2	TGTGCCAGCAGCTTAACGGGGACCGGGGAGCTGTTTTTT	CASSLTGTGELFF
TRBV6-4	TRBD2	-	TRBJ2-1	TGTGCCAGCAGTGCTACTAGCGGTGCCTACAATGAGCAGTTCTTC	CASSATSGAYNEQFF
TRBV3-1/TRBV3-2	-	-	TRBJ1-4	TGTGCCAGCAGCCAAGTTGGCAGTTTAGATGAAAAACTGTTTTTT	CASSQVGSLDEKLFF
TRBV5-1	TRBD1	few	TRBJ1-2	TGCGCCAGCAGCCCAATGGGACAGCCTAACTATGGCTACACCTTC	CASSPMGQPNYGYTF
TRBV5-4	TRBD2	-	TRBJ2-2	TGTGCCAGCAGCAGTGGACTAGGGTACACCGGGGAGCTGTTTTTT	CASSSGLGYTGELFF
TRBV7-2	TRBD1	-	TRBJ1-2	TGTGCCAGCAGATTCCCGGGACAGGGAGACAACTATGGCTACACCTTC	CASRFPGQGDNYGYTF
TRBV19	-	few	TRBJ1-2	TGTGCCAGTAGCCGCGAGGGTAACTATGGCTACACCTTC	CASSREGNYGYTF
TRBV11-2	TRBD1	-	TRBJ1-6	TGTGCCAGCAGCTTATCCCACGACAGGGGCAATTCACCCCTCCACTTT	CASSLSHDRGNSPLHF